The next 16 T cell receptor beta chains were all read from a single sample in a study of blood T cell repertoires in COVID-19. Data came from immunoSEQ multiplex PCR; TCRdb stores just in-frame clones and leaves some out. The sample yields 150,000 or so clones, approximately 89% seen once. Sequencing was done on a sample of peripheral blood. Every receptor here comes from a man aged 45-65 years with acute or convalescent COVID-19.

The chain uses TRBV5-1 and TRBJ2-7; weak D call: TRBD1 (5 bases). Deletions cut 4 bases from V and 3 bases from J, with 14 bases between. CDR1 and CDR2 from the germline V gene are SGHRS and YFSETQ. CDR3 length: 14 residues. The CDR3 DNA reads TGCGCCAGCAGCCCTACAGGCTCCGACTACGAGCAGTACTTC. It translates to CASSPTGSDYEQYF. Full variable domain (missing parts from reference TRBV5-1 and TRBJ2-7): KAGVTQTPRYLIKTRGQQVTLSCSPISGHRSVSWYQQTPGQGLQFLFEYFSETQRNKGNFPGRFSGRQFSNSRSEMNVSTLELGDSALYLCASSPTGSDYEQYFGPGTRLTVT.

This clone came up once. The J gene is TRBJ1-1, the V gene TRBV18; no definite D call. The V and J ends lost 5 bases and 0 bases respectively, with 7 bases between them. This CDR3 spans 13 amino acids. CDR1 KGHSH and CDR2 LQKENI come from the germline V gene. This chain's CDR3 is CASSFDMNTEAFF. The CDR3 DNA reads as TGTGCCAGCTCATTCGACATGAACACTGAAGCTTTCTTT.

J is TRBJ1-4 and V is TRBV5-1, with 8 bases aligning to TRBD1. CDR1 SGHRS and CDR2 YFSETQ come from the germline V gene. The CDR3 runs to 15 residues. Unmatched junction bases numbered 8, after V lost 4 bases and J lost 6 bases. The chain's CDR3 is CASSVDRGGDEKLFF. The CDR3 DNA follows: TGCGCCAGCAGCGTTGACAGGGGAGGAGATGAAAAACTGTTTTTT.

The chain recombines TRBV5-1 with TRBJ2-3; 7 bases are a match to TRBD1. Losses at the gene ends were 4 bases for V and 4 bases for J; bases not matched to a gene: 9. There are 15 residues in the CDR3. CDR1 SGHRS and CDR2 YFSETQ come from the germline V gene. For the CDR3, the DNA is TGCGCCAGCAGCCCTGGACAGGCTCGGGCAGATACGCAGTATTTT. Its translation: CASSPGQARADTQYF.

The DNA of the CDR3 is TGTGCCAGCAGCCAATTTCTGTTAGCGGGAGCCTTTTACAATGAGCAGTTCTTC. Amino acids: CASSQFLLAGAFYNEQFF. The chain has TRBV5-6 and TRBJ2-1; 9 bases fit TRBD2. The V gene's germline CDR1 is SGHDT and CDR2 YYEEEE. The CDR3 has 18 residues. J was trimmed by 4 bases and V by 4 bases; bases with no gene match: 15.

The rearrangement joins TRBV3-1 (or the pseudogene TRBV3-2) to TRBJ1-6, with D possibly matching TRBD1 (6 bases). CDR3 size: 13 residues. The germline CDR1 and CDR2 sequences are LGHDT and YNNKEL (reference sequence). Trimming removed 4 bases from V and 15 bases from J, with 16 bases in between. The CDR3 reads CASSLNRAGDLHF. Written as DNA, the CDR3 is TGTGCCAGCAGCCTGAACAGGGCAGGAGACCTCCACTTT.

The rearrangement links TRBV18 to TRBJ1-3, with 7 bases matching TRBD1. This CDR3 is built from 17 residues. The junction had 7 bases not matched to a gene; V was cut back by 0 bases and J by 2 bases. Germline assignment: CDR1 KGHSH and CDR2 LQKENI. CDR3: CASSPPRGDRTGNTIYF. The CDR3 DNA reads as TGTGCCAGCTCACCACCACGCGGGGACAGAACTGGAAACACCATATATTTT.

V is TRBV12-3 or TRBV12-4 and J is TRBJ1-2; 8 bases agree with TRBD1. The CDR3 has 11 residues. With 6 bases clipped from V and 8 bases from J, the junction kept 2 bases outside the gene matches. CDR3 in DNA: TGTGCCAGCAGGCGGACAGGGGGCTACACCTTC. Its protein is CASRRTGGYTF.

The chain recombines TRBV28 with TRBJ2-2; D is possibly TRBD1 (6 bases). The V gene's germline CDR1 is MDHEN and CDR2 SYDVKM. This CDR3 comprises 13 residues. V was trimmed by 4 bases and J by 6 bases, leaving 9 bases between them. CDR3 loop: CASSYRAPGELFF. The CDR3 DNA reads as TGTGCCAGCAGTTACAGGGCTCCCGGGGAGCTGTTTTTT. Full variable domain (outside the CDR3, taken from reference TRBV28 and TRBJ2-2): DVKVTQSSRYLVKRTGEKVFLECVQDMDHENMFWYRQDPGLGLRLIYFSYDVKMKEKGDIPEGYSVSREKKERFSLILESASTNQTSMYLCASSYRAPGELFFGEGSRLTVL.

This clone was seen once. V is TRBV28 and J is TRBJ1-1; 7 nucleotides align to TRBD1. V dropped 5 bases and J dropped 5; count of bases not matched to a gene: 20. Germline-derived CDR1 and CDR2 are MDHEN and SYDVKM. CDR3 length equals 18 residues. Here the CDR3 DNA reads TGTGCCAGCAGTCCAACGGGTACCGGGACAGCAGGGAAGACTGAAGCTTTCTTT. Its protein is CASSPTGTGTAGKTEAFF.

This clone was seen only a few times. The DNA of the CDR3 is TGTGCCAGCAGCTTGGGACTAGCCCACGGAGATACGCAGTATTTT. This codes for CASSLGLAHGDTQYF. This chain links TRBV7-3 with TRBJ2-3, with 9 bases matching TRBD2. The V segment lost 3 bases and the J segment 5 bases; nucleotides outside the gene matches: 6. In germline, CDR1 is SGHTA, CDR2 FQGTGA. This CDR3 contains 15 residues.

The V call is TRBV27, the J call TRBJ1-3, with no clear D. V lost 6 bases and J lost 0, with 15 bases in between. The CDR3 runs to 16 residues. Germline V gene lookup returns CDR1 MNHEY and CDR2 SMNVEV (reference sequence). The CDR3 spells CASSPYPGISGNTIYF. The CDR3 DNA follows: TGTGCCAGCAGCCCCTACCCGGGGATCTCTGGAAACACCATATATTTT.

The chain couples TRBV28 to TRBJ1-5; 9 bases map to TRBD1. Germline lookup yields CDR1 MDHEN and CDR2 SYDVKM. Trimming removed 6 bases from V and 6 bases from J; junction bases left unmatched: 6. The CDR3 extends over 14 amino acids. The CDR3 region is CASRSPGQGQPQHF. The CDR3 region has the DNA TGTGCCAGCAGGTCTCCGGGACAGGGTCAGCCCCAGCATTTT.

The chain has TRBV3-1 (or the pseudogene TRBV3-2) and TRBJ2-1, with 14 bases lining up with TRBD2. This CDR3 spans 17 amino acids. The V segment lost 4 bases and the J segment 4 bases; nucleotides outside the gene matches: 6. Germline V lookup: CDR1 LGHDT, CDR2 YNNKEL (reference sequence). CDR3 bases: TGTGCCAGCAGCCCCCGACTAGCGGGGGGGTTTTACAATGAGCAGTTCTTC. It yields the protein CASSPRLAGGFYNEQFF.

J is TRBJ2-1 and V is TRBV5-1; 8 bases are a match to TRBD2. The germline V gene encodes CDR1 SGHRS and CDR2 YFSETQ. There are 14 residues in the CDR3. The junction had 0 bases not matched to a gene; V was cut back by 4 bases and J by 0 bases. CDR3 DNA: TGCGCCAGCAGCCGGGAGGGCTCCTACAATGAGCAGTTCTTC. This sequence encodes CASSREGSYNEQFF.

Details on this clone: At one of its ends the junction is not consistent with the germline gene, which may arise from a read error. The chain uses TRBV11-2 and TRBJ2-7, with a weak D call TRBD1 (6 bases). Germline V lookup: CDR1 SGHAT, CDR2 FQNNGV. The CDR3 is 15 amino acids. As DNA, the CDR3 is TGTGCCAGCAGCTTAGATTGGGGGCAGGCCTACGGGCAGTACTTC. Translating it yields CASSLDWGQAYGQYF.